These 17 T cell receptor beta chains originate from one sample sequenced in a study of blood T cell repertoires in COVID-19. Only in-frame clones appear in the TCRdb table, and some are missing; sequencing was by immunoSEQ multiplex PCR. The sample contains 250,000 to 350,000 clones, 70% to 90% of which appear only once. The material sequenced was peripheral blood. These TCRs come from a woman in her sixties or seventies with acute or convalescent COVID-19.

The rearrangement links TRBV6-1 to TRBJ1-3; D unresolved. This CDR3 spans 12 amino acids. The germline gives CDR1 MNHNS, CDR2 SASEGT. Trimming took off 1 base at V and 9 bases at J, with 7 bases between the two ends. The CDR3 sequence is CASSEGAATIYF. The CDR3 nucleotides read TGTGCCAGCAGTGAAGGGGCCGCCACCATATATTTT.

CDR3 residues: CASSQRQGTVSYEQYF. The CDR3 coding sequence is TGTGCCAGCAGCCAGCGACAGGGCACCGTCTCCTACGAGCAGTACTTC. The V and J genes are TRBV6-2 or TRBV6-3 and TRBJ2-7, with 7 bases fitting TRBD1. The V gene end was trimmed by 6 bases and the J gene end by 0 bases; junction bases not matched to a gene: 11. The germline gives CDR1 MNHEY, CDR2 SVGEGT. This CDR3 region has 16 residues.

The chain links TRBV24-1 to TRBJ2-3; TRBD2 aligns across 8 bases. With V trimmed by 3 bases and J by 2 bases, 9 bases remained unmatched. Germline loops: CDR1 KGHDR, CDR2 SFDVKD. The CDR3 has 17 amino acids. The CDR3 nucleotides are TGTGCCACCAGTGATGTCAATAGCGGGGTTCCCACAGATACGCAGTATTTT. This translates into CATSDVNSGVPTDTQYF.

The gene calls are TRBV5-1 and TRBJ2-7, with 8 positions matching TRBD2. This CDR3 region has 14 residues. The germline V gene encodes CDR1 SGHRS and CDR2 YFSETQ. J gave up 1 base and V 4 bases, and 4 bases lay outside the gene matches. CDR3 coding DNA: TGCGCCAGCAGCCCCGGGACTAGTTCCTACGAGCAGTACTTC. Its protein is CASSPGTSSYEQYF.

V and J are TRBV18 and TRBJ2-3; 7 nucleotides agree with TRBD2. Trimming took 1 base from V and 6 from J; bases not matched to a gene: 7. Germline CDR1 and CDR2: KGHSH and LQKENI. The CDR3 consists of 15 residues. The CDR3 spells CASSPRETSPDTQYF. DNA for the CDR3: TGTGCCAGCTCACCACGCGAGACTAGCCCGGATACGCAGTATTTT.

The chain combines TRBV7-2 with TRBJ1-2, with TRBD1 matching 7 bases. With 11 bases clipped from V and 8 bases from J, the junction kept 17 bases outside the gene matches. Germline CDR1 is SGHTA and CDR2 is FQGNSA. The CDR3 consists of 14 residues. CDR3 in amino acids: CALITGGQWGGYTF. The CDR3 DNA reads TGTGCCCTCATAACCGGGGGACAGTGGGGAGGCTACACCTTC.

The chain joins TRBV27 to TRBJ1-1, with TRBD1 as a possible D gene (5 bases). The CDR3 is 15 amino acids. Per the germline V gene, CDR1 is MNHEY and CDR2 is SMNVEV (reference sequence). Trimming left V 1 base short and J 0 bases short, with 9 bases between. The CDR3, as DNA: TGTGCCAGCAGTTTATACGGGGGAATGAACACTGAAGCTTTCTTT. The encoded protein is CASSLYGGMNTEAFF.

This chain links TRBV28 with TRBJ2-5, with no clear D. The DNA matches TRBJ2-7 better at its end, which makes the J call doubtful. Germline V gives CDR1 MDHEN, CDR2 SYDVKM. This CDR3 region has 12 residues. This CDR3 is CASSFWSNEQYF. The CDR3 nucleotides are TGTGCCAGCAGTTTTTGGTCCAACGAGCAGTACTTC.

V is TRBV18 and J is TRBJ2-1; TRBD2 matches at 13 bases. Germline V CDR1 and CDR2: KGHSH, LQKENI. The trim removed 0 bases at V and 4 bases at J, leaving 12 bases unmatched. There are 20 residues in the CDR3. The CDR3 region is CASSPPLGAPGLAGYNEQFF. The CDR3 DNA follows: TGTGCCAGCTCACCACCGTTGGGGGCACCGGGACTAGCGGGGTACAATGAGCAGTTCTTC.

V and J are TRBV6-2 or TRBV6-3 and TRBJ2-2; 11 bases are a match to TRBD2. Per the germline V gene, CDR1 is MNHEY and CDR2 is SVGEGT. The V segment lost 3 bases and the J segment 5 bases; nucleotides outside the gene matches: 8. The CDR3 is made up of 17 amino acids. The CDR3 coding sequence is TGTGCCAGCAGTTATACTAGCGGGGGACCACAAACCGGGGAGCTGTTTTTT. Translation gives CASSYTSGGPQTGELFF.

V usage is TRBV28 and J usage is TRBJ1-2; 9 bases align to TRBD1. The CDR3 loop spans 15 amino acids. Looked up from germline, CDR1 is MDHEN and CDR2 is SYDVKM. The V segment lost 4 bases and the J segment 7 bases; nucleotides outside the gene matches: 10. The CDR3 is CASSSQGQGMGGYTF. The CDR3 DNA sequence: TGTGCCAGCAGTTCACAGGGACAGGGTATGGGTGGCTACACCTTC.

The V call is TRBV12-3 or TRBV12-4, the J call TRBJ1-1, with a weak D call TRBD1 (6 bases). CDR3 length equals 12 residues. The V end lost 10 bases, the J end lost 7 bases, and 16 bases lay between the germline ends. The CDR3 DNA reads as TGTGCCACCCGGGGCCCCAGGGGTGAAGCTTTCTTT. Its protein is CATRGPRGEAFF.

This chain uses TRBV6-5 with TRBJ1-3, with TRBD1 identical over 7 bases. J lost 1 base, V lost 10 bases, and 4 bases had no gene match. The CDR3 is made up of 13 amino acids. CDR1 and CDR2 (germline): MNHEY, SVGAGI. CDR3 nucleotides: TGTGCCATCTTACAGGGGTCTGGAAACACCATATATTTT. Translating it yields CAILQGSGNTIYF.

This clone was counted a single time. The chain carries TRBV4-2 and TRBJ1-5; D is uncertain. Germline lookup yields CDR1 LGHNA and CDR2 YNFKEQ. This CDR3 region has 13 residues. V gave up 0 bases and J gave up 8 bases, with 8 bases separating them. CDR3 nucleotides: TGTGCCAGCAGCCAAGAGAGGGTTGAGCCCCAGCATTTT. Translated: CASSQERVEPQHF.

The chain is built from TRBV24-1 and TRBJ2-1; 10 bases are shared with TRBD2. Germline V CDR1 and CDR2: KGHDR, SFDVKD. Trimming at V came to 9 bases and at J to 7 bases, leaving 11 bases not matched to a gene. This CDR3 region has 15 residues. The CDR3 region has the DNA TGTGCCACCGGCGGTGGAGCGGGAGGGCCGAATGAGCAGTTCTTC. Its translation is CATGGGAGGPNEQFF.

CDR3 amino acids: CASSWPASGTDTQYF. The CDR3 nucleotides are TGTGCCAGCAGCTGGCCGGCCTCGGGGACAGATACGCAGTATTTT. This chain joins TRBV5-4 and TRBJ2-3; D is perhaps TRBD2 (5 bases). This CDR3 is 15 amino acids long. From germline, CDR1 is SGHNT and CDR2 YYREEE (reference sequence). V dropped 3 bases and J dropped 3 bases, with 14 bases sitting between them.

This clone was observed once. CDR3 amino acids: CASSKLFLSSYNSPLHF. DNA of the CDR3: TGTGCCAGCAGCAAGCTGTTCCTTAGCTCCTATAATTCACCCCTCCACTTT. The chain uses TRBV21-1 and TRBJ1-6. TRBV21-1 is listed as a pseudogene. The CDR3 consists of 17 residues.